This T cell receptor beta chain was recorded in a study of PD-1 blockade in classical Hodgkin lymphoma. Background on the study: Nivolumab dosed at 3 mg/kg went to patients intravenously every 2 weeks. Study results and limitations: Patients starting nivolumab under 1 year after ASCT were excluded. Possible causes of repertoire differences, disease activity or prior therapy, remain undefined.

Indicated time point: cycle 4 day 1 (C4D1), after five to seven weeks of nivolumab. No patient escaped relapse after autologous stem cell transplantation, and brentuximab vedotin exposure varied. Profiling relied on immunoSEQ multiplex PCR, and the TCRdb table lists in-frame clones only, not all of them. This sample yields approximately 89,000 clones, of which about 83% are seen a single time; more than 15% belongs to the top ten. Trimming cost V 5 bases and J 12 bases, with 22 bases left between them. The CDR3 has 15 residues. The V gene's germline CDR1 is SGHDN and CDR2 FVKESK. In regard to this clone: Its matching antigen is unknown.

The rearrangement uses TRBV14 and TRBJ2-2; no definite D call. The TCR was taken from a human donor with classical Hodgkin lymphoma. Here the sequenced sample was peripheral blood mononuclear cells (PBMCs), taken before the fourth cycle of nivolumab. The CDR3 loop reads CASSTLGSPSGKLFF. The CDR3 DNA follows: TGTGCCAGCAGCACTCTAGGGTCCCCGTCTGGGAAGCTGTTTTTT. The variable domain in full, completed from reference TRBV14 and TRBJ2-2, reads EAGVTQFPSHSVIEKGQTVTLRCDPISGHDNLYWYRRVMGKEIKFLLHFVKESKQDESGMPNNRFLAERTGGTYSTLKVQPAELEDSGVYFCASSTLGSPSGKLFFGEGSRLTVL.